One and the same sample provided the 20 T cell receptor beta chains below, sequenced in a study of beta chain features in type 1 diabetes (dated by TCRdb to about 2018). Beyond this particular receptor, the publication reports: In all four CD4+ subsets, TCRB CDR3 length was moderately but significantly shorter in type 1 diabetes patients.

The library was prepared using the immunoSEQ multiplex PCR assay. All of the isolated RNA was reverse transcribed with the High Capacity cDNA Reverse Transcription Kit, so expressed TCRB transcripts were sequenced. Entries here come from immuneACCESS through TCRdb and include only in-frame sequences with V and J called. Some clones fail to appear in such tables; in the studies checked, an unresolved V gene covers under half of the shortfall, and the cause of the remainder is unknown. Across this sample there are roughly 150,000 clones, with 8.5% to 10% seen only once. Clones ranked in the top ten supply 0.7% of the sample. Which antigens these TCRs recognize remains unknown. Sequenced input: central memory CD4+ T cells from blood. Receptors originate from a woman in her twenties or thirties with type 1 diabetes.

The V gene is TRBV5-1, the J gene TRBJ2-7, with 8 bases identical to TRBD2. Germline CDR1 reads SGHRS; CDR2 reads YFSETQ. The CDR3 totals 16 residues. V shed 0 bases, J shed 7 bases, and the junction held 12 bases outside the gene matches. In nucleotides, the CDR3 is TGCGCCAGCAGCTTGGCCCCGGCGGGAGGCCTTCGGGAGCAGTACTTC. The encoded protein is CASSLAPAGGLREQYF.

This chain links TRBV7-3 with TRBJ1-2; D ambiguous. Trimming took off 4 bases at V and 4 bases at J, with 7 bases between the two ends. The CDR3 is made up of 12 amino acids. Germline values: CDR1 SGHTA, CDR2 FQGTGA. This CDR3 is CASSSESYGYTF. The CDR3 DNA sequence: TGTGCCAGCAGCTCCGAGTCCTATGGCTACACCTTC.

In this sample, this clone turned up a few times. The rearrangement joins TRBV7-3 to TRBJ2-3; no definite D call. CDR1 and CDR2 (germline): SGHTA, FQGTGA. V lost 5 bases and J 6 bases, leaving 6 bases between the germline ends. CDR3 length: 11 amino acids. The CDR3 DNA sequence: TGTGCCAGCAGCAACGCGGATACGCAGTATTTT. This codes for CASSNADTQYF.

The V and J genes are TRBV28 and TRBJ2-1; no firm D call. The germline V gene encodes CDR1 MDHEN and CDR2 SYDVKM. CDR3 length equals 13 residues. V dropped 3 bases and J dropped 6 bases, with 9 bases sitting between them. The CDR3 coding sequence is TGTGCCAGCAGTTTCCCAGGTATCAATGAGCAGTTCTTC. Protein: CASSFPGINEQFF.

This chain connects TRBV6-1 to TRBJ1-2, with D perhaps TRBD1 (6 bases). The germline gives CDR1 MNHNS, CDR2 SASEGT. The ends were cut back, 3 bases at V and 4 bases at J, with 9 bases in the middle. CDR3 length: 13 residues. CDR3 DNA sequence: TGTGCCAGCAGTGAGCAGGGGAGCTATGGCTACACCTTC. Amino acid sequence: CASSEQGSYGYTF.

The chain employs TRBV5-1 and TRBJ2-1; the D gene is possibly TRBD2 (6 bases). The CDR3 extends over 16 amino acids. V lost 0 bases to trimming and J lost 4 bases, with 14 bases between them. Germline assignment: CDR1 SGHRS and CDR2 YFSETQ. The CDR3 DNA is TGCGCCAGCAGCTTGGAGGGTAGCGGTTTTTACAATGAGCAGTTCTTC. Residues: CASSLEGSGFYNEQFF.

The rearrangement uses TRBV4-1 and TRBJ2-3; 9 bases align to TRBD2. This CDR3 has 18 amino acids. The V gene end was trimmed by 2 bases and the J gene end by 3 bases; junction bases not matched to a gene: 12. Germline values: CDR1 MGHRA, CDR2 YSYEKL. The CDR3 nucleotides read TGCGCCAGCAGCCAATCAAAGATAGCGGGAGCGAATACAGATACGCAGTATTTT. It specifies CASSQSKIAGANTDTQYF.

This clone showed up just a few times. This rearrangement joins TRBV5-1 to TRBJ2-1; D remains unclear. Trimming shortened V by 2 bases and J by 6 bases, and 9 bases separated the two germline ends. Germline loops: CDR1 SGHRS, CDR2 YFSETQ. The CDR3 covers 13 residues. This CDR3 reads CASSLLASNEQFF. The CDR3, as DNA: TGCGCCAGCAGCTTATTGGCATCCAATGAGCAGTTCTTC.

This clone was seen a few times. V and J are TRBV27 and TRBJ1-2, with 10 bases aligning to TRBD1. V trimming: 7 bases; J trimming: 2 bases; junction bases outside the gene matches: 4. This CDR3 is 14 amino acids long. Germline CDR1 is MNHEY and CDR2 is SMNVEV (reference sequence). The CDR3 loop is CASTRTGGNYGYTF. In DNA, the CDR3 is TGTGCCAGCACCCGGACAGGGGGGAACTATGGCTACACCTTC.

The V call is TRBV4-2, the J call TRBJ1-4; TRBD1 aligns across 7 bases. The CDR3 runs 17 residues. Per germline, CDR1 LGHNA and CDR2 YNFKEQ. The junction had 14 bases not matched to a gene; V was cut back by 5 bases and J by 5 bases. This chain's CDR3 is CASSLVGYGTDNEKLFF. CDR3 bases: TGTGCCAGCAGCTTGGTTGGTTATGGGACAGACAATGAAAAACTGTTTTTT.

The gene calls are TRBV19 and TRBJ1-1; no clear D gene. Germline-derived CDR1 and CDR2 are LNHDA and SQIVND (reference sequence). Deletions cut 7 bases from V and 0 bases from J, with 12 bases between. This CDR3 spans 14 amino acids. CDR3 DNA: TGTGCCAGTATCGGGTTTAACATGAACACTGAAGCTTTCTTT. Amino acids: CASIGFNMNTEAFF. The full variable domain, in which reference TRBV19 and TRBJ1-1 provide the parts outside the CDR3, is DGGITQSPKYLFRKEGQNVTLSCEQNLNHDAMYWYRQDPGQGLRLIYYSQIVNDFQKGDIAEGYSVSREKKESFPLTVTSAQKNPTAFYLCASIGFNMNTEAFFGQGTRLTVV.

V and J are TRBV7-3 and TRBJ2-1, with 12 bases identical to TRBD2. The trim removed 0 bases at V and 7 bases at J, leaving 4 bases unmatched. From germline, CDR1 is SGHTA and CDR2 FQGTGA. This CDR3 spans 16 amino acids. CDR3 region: CASSLTYGLAGNEQFF. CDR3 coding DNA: TGTGCCAGCAGCTTAACATACGGACTAGCGGGGAATGAGCAGTTCTTC.

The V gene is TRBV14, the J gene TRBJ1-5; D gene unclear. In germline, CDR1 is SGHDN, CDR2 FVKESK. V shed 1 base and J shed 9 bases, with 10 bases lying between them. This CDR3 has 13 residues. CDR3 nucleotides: TGTGCCAGCAGCCAAGTGGAAAGAGGGCCCCAGCATTTT. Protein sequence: CASSQVERGPQHF.

CDR3 loop: CASSSRPWAGTSYNEQFF. The DNA of the CDR3 is TGTGCCAGCAGCTCCCGCCCGTGGGCGGGAACCTCCTACAATGAGCAGTTCTTC. The rearrangement links TRBV7-9 to TRBJ2-1; D perhaps matches TRBD2 (6 bases). With 4 bases removed from V and 0 bases from J, the gap between germline ends came to 19 bases. The CDR3 has 18 amino acids. The germline gives CDR1 SEHNR, CDR2 FQNEAQ (reference sequence).

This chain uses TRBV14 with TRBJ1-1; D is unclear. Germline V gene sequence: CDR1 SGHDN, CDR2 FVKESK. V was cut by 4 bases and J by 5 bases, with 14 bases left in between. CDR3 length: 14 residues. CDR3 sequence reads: CASSRLQGRTEAFF. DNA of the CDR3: TGTGCCAGCAGCCGATTACAAGGGAGGACTGAAGCTTTCTTT.

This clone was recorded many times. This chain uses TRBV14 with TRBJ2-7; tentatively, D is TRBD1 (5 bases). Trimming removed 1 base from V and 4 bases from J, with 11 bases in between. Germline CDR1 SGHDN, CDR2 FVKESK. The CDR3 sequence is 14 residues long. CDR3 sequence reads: CASSQGGRDYEQYF. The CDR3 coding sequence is TGTGCCAGCAGCCAAGGCGGCAGGGATTACGAGCAGTACTTC. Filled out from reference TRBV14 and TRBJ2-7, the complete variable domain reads EAGVTQFPSHSVIEKGQTVTLRCDPISGHDNLYWYRRVMGKEIKFLLHFVKESKQDESGMPNNRFLAERTGGTYSTLKVQPAELEDSGVYFCASSQGGRDYEQYFGPGTRLTVT.

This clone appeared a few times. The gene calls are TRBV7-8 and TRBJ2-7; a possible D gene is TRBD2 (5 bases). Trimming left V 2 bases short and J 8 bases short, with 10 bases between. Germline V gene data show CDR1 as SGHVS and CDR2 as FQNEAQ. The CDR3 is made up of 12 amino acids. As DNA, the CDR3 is TGTGCCAGCAGCTTACTCCCGGGGAAGCAGTACTTC. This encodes CASSLLPGKQYF.

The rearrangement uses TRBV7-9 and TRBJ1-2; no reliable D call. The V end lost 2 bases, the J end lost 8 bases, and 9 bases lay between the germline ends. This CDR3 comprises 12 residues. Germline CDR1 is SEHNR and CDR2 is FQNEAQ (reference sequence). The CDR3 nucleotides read TGTGCCAGCAGCTTAACCGATCGGGGCTACACCTTC. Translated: CASSLTDRGYTF.

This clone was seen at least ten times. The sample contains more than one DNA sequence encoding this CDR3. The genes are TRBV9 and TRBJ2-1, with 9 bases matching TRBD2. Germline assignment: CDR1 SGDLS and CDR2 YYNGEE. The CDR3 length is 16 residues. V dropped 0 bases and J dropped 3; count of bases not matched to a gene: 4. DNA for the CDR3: TGTGCCAGCAGCGTAGGAGGTAGCGGGAGCTACAATGAGCAGTTCTTC. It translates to CASSVGGSGSYNEQFF.

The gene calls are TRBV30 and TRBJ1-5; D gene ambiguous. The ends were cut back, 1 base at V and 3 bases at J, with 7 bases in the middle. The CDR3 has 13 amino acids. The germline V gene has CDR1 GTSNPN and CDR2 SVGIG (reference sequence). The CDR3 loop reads CAWSGRFNQPQHF. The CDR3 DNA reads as TGTGCCTGGAGTGGCAGGTTCAATCAGCCCCAGCATTTT.